This entry lists 10 T cell receptor beta chains sequenced from one sample in a study of cytomegalovirus exposure and HLA in healthy donors. Generated by immunoSEQ multiplex PCR, the TCRdb table keeps only in-frame clones and is missing some. The table lists some 130,000 clones, roughly 79% of them singletons. Sample: PBMCs. Source of these receptors: a young man in good health and CMV-seropositive.

The rearrangement links TRBV7-3 to TRBJ2-2, with D possibly being TRBD1 (6 bases). The CDR3 has 14 amino acids. V was cut by 5 bases and J by 7 bases, with 14 bases left in between. CDR1 and CDR2 from the germline V gene are SGHTA and FQGTGA. The CDR3 DNA sequence: TGTGCCAGCAGCCCACAGGGCAACGGCGGGGAGCTGTTTTTT. Its translation is CASSPQGNGGELFF.

The chain employs TRBV5-6 and TRBJ2-7, with a possible D match to TRBD1 (6 bases). The ends were cut back, 5 bases at V and 2 bases at J, with 11 bases in the middle. CDR3 length equals 13 residues. Germline V gene sequence: CDR1 SGHDT, CDR2 YYEEEE. CDR3 sequence: CASRAGTTYEQYF. In DNA form, the CDR3 reads TGTGCCAGCAGGGCCGGGACAACCTACGAGCAGTACTTC.

The genes are TRBV6-1 and TRBJ1-2; 8 bases are shared with TRBD1. Germline lookup yields CDR1 MNHNS and CDR2 SASEGT. Trimming cost V 1 base and J 2 bases; bases outside gene matches: 0. This CDR3 spans 14 amino acids. CDR3 coding DNA: TGTGCCAGCAGTGAAGGGACAGGGAACTATGGCTACACCTTC. This encodes CASSEGTGNYGYTF.

This clone was seen a few times. The rearrangement links TRBV18 to TRBJ1-1; D is possibly TRBD1 (5 bases). V gave up 0 bases and J gave up 1 base, with 18 bases separating them. CDR1 and CDR2 (germline): KGHSH, LQKENI. This CDR3 is 18 amino acids long. CDR3 residues: CASSPPVGAGGTNTEAFF. The CDR3 region has the DNA TGTGCCAGCTCACCACCGGTGGGCGCGGGGGGAACGAACACTGAAGCTTTCTTT. Full variable domain (missing parts from reference TRBV18 and TRBJ1-1): NAGVMQNPRHLVRRRGQEARLRCSPMKGHSHVYWYRQLPEEGLKFMVYLQKENIIDESGMPKERFSAEFPKEGPSILRIQQVVRGDSAAYFCASSPPVGAGGTNTEAFFGQGTRLTVV.

The V and J genes are TRBV29-1 and TRBJ2-1; 10 bases agree with TRBD2. There are 15 residues in the CDR3. Per germline, CDR1 SQVTM and CDR2 ANQGSEA. V lost 0 bases and J lost 7; bases outside the gene matches: 6. The CDR3 protein is CSVEEERGGLNEQFF. The CDR3 coding sequence is TGCAGCGTTGAAGAGGAGCGGGGGGGCTTGAATGAGCAGTTCTTC.

The chain couples TRBV7-2 to TRBJ1-5; D is uncertain. V dropped 1 base and J dropped 0 bases, with 7 bases sitting between them. Germline CDR1 reads SGHTA; CDR2 reads FQGNSA. CDR3 length: 15 amino acids. Here the CDR3 reads CASSLGRNSNQPQHF. The CDR3 DNA reads TGTGCCAGCAGCTTAGGGCGGAATAGCAATCAGCCCCAGCATTTT.

The genes are TRBV5-1 and TRBJ2-7; 10 bases are a match to TRBD2. After removal of 5 bases from V and 5 bases from J, the junction contained 7 bases not matched to a gene. The length of the CDR3 is 14 residues. Germline V gene lookup returns CDR1 SGHRS and CDR2 YFSETQ. The CDR3 DNA follows: TGCGCCAGCAGAAATCTAGCGGGAGTAGACGAGCAGTACTTC. Amino acid sequence: CASRNLAGVDEQYF.

The genes are TRBV7-6 and TRBJ2-7; 7 bases are a match to TRBD1. The junction had 11 bases not matched to a gene; V was cut back by 5 bases and J by 7 bases. CDR3 length equals 14 residues. The germline gives CDR1 SGHVS, CDR2 FNYEAQ. The CDR3 spells CASSLYRGSEEQYF. CDR3 DNA sequence: TGTGCCAGCAGCCTATACAGGGGATCGGAAGAGCAGTACTTC.

This chain links TRBV5-1 with TRBJ1-2; 12 bases align to TRBD1. Trimming removed 4 bases from V and 6 bases from J; junction bases left unmatched: 4. CDR3 length equals 14 residues. Germline CDR1 reads SGHRS; CDR2 reads YFSETQ. The CDR3 protein is CASSPRDRGHGYTF. DNA for the CDR3: TGCGCCAGCAGCCCCCGGGACAGGGGGCATGGCTACACCTTC.

The gene calls are TRBV19 and TRBJ1-1, with unresolved D. CDR1 is LNHDA, CDR2 SQIVND, per germline (reference sequence). The length of the CDR3 is 16 residues. V dropped 2 bases and J dropped 1 base, with 14 bases sitting between them. As DNA, the CDR3 is TGTGCCAGTAGTATAAGCGGGGTTTTAGGGAACACTGAAGCTTTCTTT. The encoded protein is CASSISGVLGNTEAFF.